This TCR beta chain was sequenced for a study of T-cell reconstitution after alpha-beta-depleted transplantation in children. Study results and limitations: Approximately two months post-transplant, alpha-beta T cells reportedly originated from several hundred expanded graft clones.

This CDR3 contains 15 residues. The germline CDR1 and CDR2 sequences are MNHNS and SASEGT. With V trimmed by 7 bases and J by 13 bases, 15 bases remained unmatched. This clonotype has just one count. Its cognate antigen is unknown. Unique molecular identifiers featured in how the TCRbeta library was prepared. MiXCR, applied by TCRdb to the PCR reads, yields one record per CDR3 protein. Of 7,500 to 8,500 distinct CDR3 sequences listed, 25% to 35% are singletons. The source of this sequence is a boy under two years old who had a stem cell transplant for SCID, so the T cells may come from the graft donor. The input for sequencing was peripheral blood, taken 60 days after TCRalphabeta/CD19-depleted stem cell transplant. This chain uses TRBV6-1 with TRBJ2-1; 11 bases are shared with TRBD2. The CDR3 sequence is CASTPLRLAGIYQFF. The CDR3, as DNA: TGTGCCAGCACTCCGTTGAGACTAGCGGGAATTTATCAGTTCTTC.